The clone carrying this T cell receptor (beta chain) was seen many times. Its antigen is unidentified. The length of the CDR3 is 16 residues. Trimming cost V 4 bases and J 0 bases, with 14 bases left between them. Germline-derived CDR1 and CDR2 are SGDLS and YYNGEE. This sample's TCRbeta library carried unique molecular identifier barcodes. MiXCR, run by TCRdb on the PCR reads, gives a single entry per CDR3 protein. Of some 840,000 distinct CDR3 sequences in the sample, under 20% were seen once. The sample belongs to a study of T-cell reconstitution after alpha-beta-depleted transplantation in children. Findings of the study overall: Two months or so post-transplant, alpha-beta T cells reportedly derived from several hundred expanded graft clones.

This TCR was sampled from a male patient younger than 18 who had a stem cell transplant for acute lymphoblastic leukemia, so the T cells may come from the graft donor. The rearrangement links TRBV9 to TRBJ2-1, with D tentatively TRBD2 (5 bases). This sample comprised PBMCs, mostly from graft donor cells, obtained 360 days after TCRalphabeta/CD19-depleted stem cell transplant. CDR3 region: CASSPPQRRSYNEQFF. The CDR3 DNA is TGTGCCAGCAGCCCTCCTCAGCGGCGCTCCTACAATGAGCAGTTCTTC.